Following are 27 T cell receptor beta chains from one sample sequenced in a study of T cell responses to AZD1222 COVID-19 vaccine. Generated by immunoSEQ multiplex PCR, the TCRdb table keeps only in-frame clones and is missing some. This sample has fewer than 70,000 clones, with over 60% found just once. This material consisted of peripheral blood, taken 28 days after the second AZD1222 dose. These receptors all stem from an adult who received the AZD1222 COVID-19 vaccine.

The genes are TRBV5-1 and TRBJ2-5; TRBD1 agrees at 10 bases. Germline assignment: CDR1 SGHRS and CDR2 YFSETQ. The CDR3 extends over 15 amino acids. After removal of 2 bases from V and 5 bases from J, the junction contained 6 bases not matched to a gene. Here the CDR3 DNA reads TGCGCCAGCAGCTTAGGACAGGGGGAAAGGGAGACCCAGTACTTC. As protein: CASSLGQGERETQYF.

The chain couples TRBV19 to TRBJ1-2; D might be TRBD1 (6 bases). CDR3 size: 15 residues. V was trimmed by 3 bases and J by 4 bases, leaving 15 bases between them. Germline V gives CDR1 LNHDA, CDR2 SQIVND (reference sequence). The CDR3 sequence: CASSISQGNAYGYTF. In nucleotides, the CDR3 is TGTGCCAGTAGTATCTCCCAGGGGAATGCCTATGGCTACACCTTC.

The gene calls are TRBV6-1 and TRBJ1-5, with 7 bases aligning to TRBD1. V lost 7 bases and J lost 4; bases outside the gene matches: 7. The CDR3 spans 14 residues. Germline V gene sequence: CDR1 MNHNS, CDR2 SASEGT. The CDR3 coding sequence is TGTGCCAGCACCTTGGGACAGCTAAATCAGCCCCAGCATTTT. This codes for CASTLGQLNQPQHF.

The V and J genes are TRBV3-1 (or the pseudogene TRBV3-2) and TRBJ1-5; 7 bases line up with TRBD1. In germline, CDR1 is LGHDT, CDR2 YNNKEL (reference sequence). This CDR3 has 15 residues. V gave up 2 bases and J gave up 6 bases; unmatched junction bases: 7. The CDR3 is CASSQSDREGQPQHF. Written as DNA, the CDR3 is TGTGCCAGCAGCCAATCTGACAGGGAGGGTCAGCCCCAGCATTTT.

The J gene is TRBJ1-4, the V gene TRBV28, with D possibly matching TRBD1 (5 bases). This CDR3 spans 14 amino acids. CDR1 and CDR2 (germline): MDHEN, SYDVKM. V lost 3 bases to trimming and J lost 5 bases, with 10 bases between them. CDR3 nucleotides: TGTGCCAGCAGTTTGTCGGGGGGAAATGAAAAACTGTTTTTT. It yields the protein CASSLSGGNEKLFF.

This clone was recorded only once. The rearrangement links TRBV15 to TRBJ2-6, with TRBD2 matching over 10 bases. The CDR3 totals 16 residues. Germline V CDR1 and CDR2: LNHNV, YYDKDF (reference sequence). J gave up 9 bases and V 1 base, and 6 bases lay outside the gene matches. Written as DNA, the CDR3 is TGTGCCACCAGCAGAGGAAGCGGGGGGGCGGTCAACGTCCTGACTTTC. Amino acid sequence: CATSRGSGGAVNVLTF. Combining the CDR3 with reference TRBV15 and TRBJ2-6 gives the whole variable domain DAMVIQNPRYQVTQFGKPVTLSCSQTLNHNVMYWYQQKSSQAPKLLFHYYDKDFNNEADTPDNFQSRRPNTSFCFLDIRSPGLGDTAMYLCATSRGSGGAVNVLTFGAGSRLTVL.

V gene TRBV28 combines with J gene TRBJ2-7; the D is unclear. Germline lookup yields CDR1 MDHEN and CDR2 SYDVKM. The CDR3 sequence is 14 residues long. Trimming shortened V by 2 bases and J by 3 bases, and 11 bases separated the two germline ends. The CDR3 is CASSLMYGDYEQYF. The CDR3 bases are TGTGCCAGCAGTTTAATGTATGGGGACTACGAGCAGTACTTC.

The sample holds a few counts of this clone. The chain links TRBV14 to TRBJ1-4; 9 bases are shared with TRBD1. The trim removed 1 base at V and 8 bases at J, leaving 8 bases unmatched. The CDR3 totals 16 residues. The germline gives CDR1 SGHDN, CDR2 FVKESK. CDR3: CASSQAGTGISEKLFF. The DNA for the CDR3 is TGTGCCAGCAGCCAAGCTGGGACAGGGATTTCAGAAAAACTGTTTTTT.

The V call is TRBV6-5, the J call TRBJ2-2; D possibly corresponds to TRBD2 (6 bases). The germline gives CDR1 MNHEY, CDR2 SVGAGI. The CDR3 sequence is 14 residues long. Trimming shortened V by 7 bases and J by 5 bases, and 14 bases separated the two germline ends. The CDR3 protein is CASTRGGGTGELFF. CDR3 nucleotides: TGTGCCAGCACGAGGGGAGGAGGAACCGGGGAGCTGTTTTTT.

The DNA for the CDR3 is TGTGCCAGCAGCACCTCAGGAGTCACTAACTATGGCTACACCTTC. Translating gives CASSTSGVTNYGYTF. The V gene is TRBV9, the J gene TRBJ1-2; D remains unclear. V was clipped by 4 bases and J by 0 bases, with 13 bases between them. The length of the CDR3 is 15 residues. Germline-derived CDR1 and CDR2 are SGDLS and YYNGEE.

The rearrangement links TRBV19 to TRBJ2-7; TRBD1 agrees at 11 bases. The CDR3 consists of 14 residues. The germline gives CDR1 LNHDA, CDR2 SQIVND (reference sequence). With V trimmed by 6 bases and J by 3 bases, 4 bases remained unmatched. The CDR3 region is CASSTGTGGYEQYF. The CDR3 DNA follows: TGTGCCAGTAGCACCGGGACAGGGGGCTACGAGCAGTACTTC.

This chain connects TRBV6-1 to TRBJ1-5; D is uncertain. The germline V gene has CDR1 MNHNS and CDR2 SASEGT. The ends were cut back, 4 bases at V and 0 bases at J, with 13 bases in the middle. The CDR3 is 16 residues long. The CDR3 DNA follows: TGTGCCAGCAGTGTCCGTCGGCGGGGTAGCAATCAGCCCCAGCATTTT. This gives the protein CASSVRRRGSNQPQHF.

The rearrangement joins TRBV9 to TRBJ2-5, with 7 bases matching TRBD2. This CDR3 has 16 residues. CDR1 SGDLS and CDR2 YYNGEE come from the germline V gene. V shed 4 bases and J 5 bases; nucleotides not matched to a gene: 14. The CDR3 protein is CASSPTAGDRGETQYF. DNA for the CDR3: TGTGCCAGCAGCCCGACCGCGGGGGACCGGGGGGAGACCCAGTACTTC.

The gene calls are TRBV28 and TRBJ1-4; 7 nucleotides match TRBD1. CDR1 and CDR2 from the germline V gene are MDHEN and SYDVKM. The CDR3 is 18 amino acids. V gave up 3 bases and J gave up 7 bases; unmatched junction bases: 17. The CDR3 DNA reads as TGTGCCAGCAGTTTCTCACACGTGGGTACAGGGGTGGGTGAAAAACTGTTTTTT. It translates to CASSFSHVGTGVGEKLFF. The whole variable domain, remainder taken from reference TRBV28 and TRBJ1-4, is DVKVTQSSRYLVKRTGEKVFLECVQDMDHENMFWYRQDPGLGLRLIYFSYDVKMKEKGDIPEGYSVSREKKERFSLILESASTNQTSMYLCASSFSHVGTGVGEKLFFGSGTQLSVL.

The rearrangement uses TRBV18 and TRBJ2-1; TRBD1 matches 7 bases. Germline CDR1 is KGHSH and CDR2 is LQKENI. This CDR3 has 13 amino acids. J gave up 9 bases and V 4 bases, and 6 bases lay outside the gene matches. The CDR3 loop reads CASSRTGVGEQFF. The CDR3 DNA sequence: TGTGCCAGCTCACGAACAGGGGTTGGTGAGCAGTTCTTC.

This sequence joins TRBV4-3 and TRBJ1-2, with 10 bases lining up with TRBD1. With V trimmed by 0 bases and J by 6 bases, 1 base remained unmatched. The CDR3 is made up of 14 amino acids. Germline V lookup: CDR1 LGHNA, CDR2 YSLEER. Written as DNA, the CDR3 is TGCGCCAGCAGCCAAGAGACAGGGGGCCATGGCTACACCTTC. Protein product: CASSQETGGHGYTF.

The chain carries TRBV5-1 and TRBJ1-4; a possible D gene is TRBD1 (5 bases). V lost 3 bases to trimming and J lost 2 bases, with 11 bases between them. The germline gives CDR1 SGHRS, CDR2 YFSETQ. The CDR3 contains 15 residues. The CDR3 nucleotides are TGCGCCAGCAGCTCTAGGGGTAGTACTAATGAAAAACTGTTTTTT. Its protein is CASSSRGSTNEKLFF.

This clone was seen a single time. The rearrangement links TRBV27 to TRBJ2-1; D call uncertain. The V gene lost 8 bases and the J gene lost 0 bases, with 11 bases spanning the gap. Germline loops: CDR1 MNHEY, CDR2 SMNVEV (reference sequence). The CDR3 sequence is 14 residues long. The CDR3 loop reads CASEDASSYNEQFF. The CDR3 DNA reads as TGTGCCAGCGAGGACGCGAGCTCCTACAATGAGCAGTTCTTC.

The chain joins TRBV11-2 to TRBJ2-5, with D perhaps matching TRBD1 (6 bases). The CDR3 contains 14 residues. CDR1 is SGHAT and CDR2 is FQNNGV in the germline V gene. Trimming removed 3 bases from V and 2 bases from J, with 10 bases in between. In nucleotides, the CDR3 is TGTGCCAGCAGCTTTCCCGGGACACAAGAGACCCAGTACTTC. It is translated as CASSFPGTQETQYF.

V usage is TRBV7-9 and J usage is TRBJ1-4, with D uncertain. Deletions cut 4 bases from V and 8 bases from J, with 11 bases between. The V gene's germline CDR1 is SEHNR and CDR2 FQNEAQ (reference sequence). This CDR3 region has 13 residues. In nucleotides, the CDR3 is TGTGCCAGCAGCTCGGACGGATGGGAAAAACTGTTTTTT. This encodes CASSSDGWEKLFF. The entire variable domain, with the rest obtained from reference TRBV7-9 and TRBJ1-4, is as follows: DTGVSQNPRHKITKRGQNVTFRCDPISEHNRLYWYRQTLGQGPEFLTYFQNEAQLEKSRLLSDRFSAERPKGSFSTLEIQRTEQGDSAMYLCASSSDGWEKLFFGSGTQLSVL.

CDR3 loop: CASSSGLLGEQYF. Written as DNA, the CDR3 is TGTGCCAGCAGTTCGGGACTGCTAGGCGAGCAGTACTTC. V and J are TRBV6-2 or TRBV6-3 and TRBJ2-7; the D gene is possibly TRBD2 (6 bases). This CDR3 has 13 residues. The germline V and J ends were trimmed by 4 bases and 6 bases, with 13 bases remaining between them. Germline CDR1 and CDR2: MNHEY and SVGEGT.

This sequence joins TRBV28 and TRBJ1-6; 7 bases fit TRBD1. The CDR3 totals 14 residues. The junction had 3 bases not matched to a gene; V was cut back by 3 bases and J by 7 bases. In germline, CDR1 is MDHEN, CDR2 SYDVKM. The CDR3 loop reads CASSLDRNNSPLHF. The CDR3 nucleotides read TGTGCCAGCAGTTTGGACAGGAACAATTCACCCCTCCACTTT.

V gene TRBV30 combines with J gene TRBJ1-6; D gene ambiguous. Germline CDR1 and CDR2: GTSNPN and SVGIG (reference sequence). The CDR3 contains 11 residues. Trimming removed 0 bases at V and 10 bases at J, with 4 bases between. CDR3 residues: CAWSVLSPLHF. DNA for the CDR3: TGTGCCTGGAGTGTTTTATCACCCCTCCACTTT.

The V and J genes are TRBV10-3 and TRBJ1-2, with D hard to call. V lost 4 bases, J lost 4 bases, and 13 bases lay in between. The CDR3 totals 14 residues. The germline gives CDR1 ENHRY, CDR2 SYGVKD. CDR3 nucleotides: TGTGCCATCAGTGGAGGTAGTAGGACCTATGGCTACACCTTC. It yields the protein CAISGGSRTYGYTF.

The chain employs TRBV4-3 and TRBJ2-7; D not resolved. The CDR3 runs to 14 residues. The V gene lost 0 bases and the J gene lost 5 bases, with 11 bases spanning the gap. Germline loops: CDR1 LGHNA, CDR2 YSLEER. CDR3 nucleotides: TGCGCCAGCAGCCAAGATGCCGGTCGTCACGAGCAGTACTTC. This codes for CASSQDAGRHEQYF.

The rearrangement uses TRBV2 and TRBJ1-3; D is possibly TRBD1 (5 bases). Germline V gene lookup returns CDR1 SNHLY and CDR2 FYNNEI. There are 15 residues in the CDR3. Trimming left V 4 bases short and J 0 bases short, with 10 bases between. CDR3 sequence reads: CASSVGPTSGNTIYF. CDR3 DNA sequence: TGTGCCAGCAGTGTGGGACCGACCTCTGGAAACACCATATATTTT.

V gene TRBV7-9 combines with J gene TRBJ2-7; TRBD1 matches 11 bases. The CDR3 extends over 15 amino acids. With 6 bases clipped from V and 1 base from J, the junction kept 5 bases outside the gene matches. Germline V CDR1 and CDR2: SEHNR, FQNEAQ (reference sequence). The CDR3 DNA sequence: TGTGCCAGCAGGCCCGGGACAGGGGGTTCCTACGAGCAGTACTTC. As protein: CASRPGTGGSYEQYF. The full variable domain, in which reference TRBV7-9 and TRBJ2-7 provide the parts outside the CDR3, is DTGVSQNPRHKITKRGQNVTFRCDPISEHNRLYWYRQTLGQGPEFLTYFQNEAQLEKSRLLSDRFSAERPKGSFSTLEIQRTEQGDSAMYLCASRPGTGGSYEQYFGPGTRLTVT.